One and the same sample provided the 8 T cell receptor beta chains below, sequenced in a study of read filtering for tumor transcriptome and immune sequencing. Molecular barcoded adaptors covering alpha/delta and beta/gamma chains were used on around 400 ng RNA. TCRdb re-called the reads through MiXCR, storing one row per CDR3 protein. The table has tens of thousands of distinct CDR3 sequences, 20% to 25% seen once. The material sequenced was a population of CD138-negative cells sorted from bone marrow. The source is a donor older than 35 with multiple myeloma.

This clonotype was found many times. The chain is built from TRBV29-1 and TRBJ2-1, with a tentative D call TRBD1 (7 bases). CDR1 and CDR2 from the germline V gene are SQVTM and ANQGSEA. With 6 bases removed from V and 7 bases from J, the gap between germline ends came to 16 bases. CDR3 length equals 13 residues. DNA for the CDR3: TGCAGCGTGACGCGGGACAGTGAGAATGAGCAGTTCTTC. Its protein is CSVTRDSENEQFF.

This clonotype was counted ten times or more. The chain is built from TRBV20-1 and TRBJ2-7, with unresolved D. Deletions cut 3 bases from V and 3 bases from J, with 12 bases between. The CDR3 runs to 13 residues. Germline loops: CDR1 DFQATT, CDR2 SNEGSKA (reference sequence). The CDR3 DNA reads as TGCAGTGCTAGTGCCTCCCAGTACTACGAGCAGTACTTC. Protein product: CSASASQYYEQYF.

This rearrangement joins TRBV2 to TRBJ1-5, with D perhaps matching TRBD1 (5 bases). The length of the CDR3 is 13 residues. Germline CDR1 reads SNHLY; CDR2 reads FYNNEI. Trimming shortened V by 5 bases and J by 4 bases, and 9 bases separated the two germline ends. This CDR3 is CASSWDGNQPQHF. In DNA, the CDR3 is TGTGCCAGCAGTTGGGACGGGAATCAGCCCCAGCATTTT.

This clonotype was recorded many times. A read error is possible here, since a much larger clone lies one base away. The chain carries TRBV28 and TRBJ2-7; D gene uncertain. Germline V gene data show CDR1 as MDHEN and CDR2 as SYDVKM. CDR3 length equals 13 residues. DNA of the CDR3: TGTGCCAGCAGTCCCACGAACTCCTGCGAGCAGTACTTC. Its translation is CASSPTNSCEQYF. Filled out from reference TRBV28 and TRBJ2-7, the complete variable domain reads DVKVTQSSRYLVKRTGEKVFLECVQDMDHENMFWYRQDPGLGLRLIYFSYDVKMKEKGDIPEGYSVSREKKERFSLILESASTNQTSMYLCASSPTNSCEQYFGPGTRLTVT.

In this sample, this clonotype turned up many times. This chain joins TRBV5-1 and TRBJ2-2; TRBD2 agrees at 11 bases. Germline CDR1 SGHRS, CDR2 YFSETQ. This CDR3 region has 16 residues. After removal of 4 bases from V and 5 bases from J, the junction contained 7 bases not matched to a gene. CDR3 DNA sequence: TGCGCCAGCAGCCCACCGGGACTAGCGGCTACCGGGGAGCTGTTTTTT. Its translation is CASSPPGLAATGELFF.

Many counts were recorded for this clonotype. The CDR3 protein is CASSLVRGESNTEAFF. The DNA of the CDR3 is TGTGCCAGCAGCTTAGTCAGGGGGGAATCGAACACTGAAGCTTTCTTT. The chain combines TRBV7-2 with TRBJ1-1, with 7 bases identical to TRBD1. Losses at the gene ends were 1 base for V and 1 base for J; bases not matched to a gene: 6. The CDR3 is 16 amino acids. Germline V CDR1 and CDR2: SGHTA, FQGNSA.

This clonotype was seen ten or more times. The rearrangement uses TRBV5-1 and TRBJ2-5; perhaps TRBD1 as D (6 bases). Deletions cut 4 bases from V and 2 bases from J, with 9 bases between. Germline CDR1 and CDR2: SGHRS and YFSETQ. CDR3 size: 13 residues. The DNA of the CDR3 is TGCGCCAGCAGCCGGGACATACAAGAGACCCAGTACTTC. Amino acid sequence: CASSRDIQETQYF. Complete variable domain (other parts from reference TRBV5-1 and TRBJ2-5): KAGVTQTPRYLIKTRGQQVTLSCSPISGHRSVSWYQQTPGQGLQFLFEYFSETQRNKGNFPGRFSGRQFSNSRSEMNVSTLELGDSALYLCASSRDIQETQYFGPGTRLLVL.

Comment on this clonotype: A much larger clone lies one base from this, so it may be a read error. The genes are TRBV19 and TRBJ2-3; TRBD2 matches 8 bases. Germline values: CDR1 LNHDA, CDR2 SQIVND (reference sequence). This CDR3 spans 16 amino acids. After removal of 7 bases from V and 2 bases from J, the junction contained 11 bases not matched to a gene. The CDR3: CASTPGRAGDTDTQYF. The CDR3 DNA follows: TGTGCCAGTACCCCAGGCAGAGCGGGGGACACAGATACGCAGTATTTT.